This T cell receptor (beta chain) was observed in a study of T cell responses to AZD1222 COVID-19 vaccine (dated by TCRdb to the early 2020s). About the full investigation: AZD1222 recipients with second doses at about 4 weeks or about 12 weeks were pooled, because spike-specific TCR depth and breadth did not differ between schedules. A total of roughly 240 trial participants underwent TCR sequencing, of whom some 210 received two doses of AZD1222 and about 26 received two doses of the MenACWY control vaccine. Enrollment into the trials was organized by age into subgroups of 18-55, 56-69 and 70-plus years, and those subgroups contained approximately 150, 30 and 60 TCR-sequenced participants, respectively.

The CDR3 regions of human TCRbeta chains were analyzed by immunosequencing. In the original analysis: TCRs in the repertoires were matched against a reference library of SARS-CoV-2-specific TCRs that had been generated with the MIRA antigen-specificity platform. Breadth meant the fraction of unique TCRs that were SARS-CoV-2-associated, whereas depth meant the fraction of total T cells that were SARS-CoV-2-associated. Using the MIRA data, each spike-specific TCR was mapped to the spike region that the TCR reacts to and placed in a CD4 or CD8 class. Log10-transformed breadth and depth values were compared by one-way ANOVA with Sidak's multiple comparisons tests. TCRdb re-hosts the immuneACCESS table, in-frame sequences only. Its copies lack some clones; in the studies checked, an unresolved V gene accounts for under half of them, and the cause for the rest is not known. That table is the source of V, J and clone size, and D and trimming were worked out from the DNA. The sample yields about 110,000 clones; around 91% were counted once. In total, the top ten clones hold 22% of the sample.

The full study reports these points: Conclusions about previously exposed vaccinees are limited, since just five or six AZD1222 recipients were seropositive for SARS-CoV-2 at baseline. Reportedly, almost half of the unique spike-specific TCRs recognized epitopes lying outside the regions that are mutated in the B.1.351 and B.1.1.7 variants. Vaccine-associated CD4 TCRs spanned the whole spike protein, with dominant responses in regions 160-218 and 743-854. Participants were mostly white British, with more females than males. The authors suggested clonal diversity may have been underestimated. Because no samples from the day 14 peak response were available, repertoires could be characterized only after the peak T cell response. The 56-69-year group was small, and its depth increase did not reach significance, likely because of low power. A significant rise in spike-specific TCR breadth and depth was observed after two AZD1222 doses relative to day 0 and relative to MenACWY recipients.

V drops 5 bases and J drops 5 bases, leaving 13 bases in between. CDR1 and CDR2 are drawn from the germline V gene: SGHTA, FQGNSA. Inclusive of the bounding cysteine and phenylalanine, the CDR3 is 14 residues long. Of the read, only the CDR3 DNA is kept; its 42 bases are in frame from base 1. Concerning this clone itself: What antigen it recognizes has not been identified. No much larger clone is present one base from it, and per-base qualities are unavailable.

The time point label, read with the paper, signifies: baseline before first vaccination. The vaccinee samples were drawn from two UK trials, COV001 and COV002, one of which was a single-blind randomized controlled phase 2/3 trial testing AZD1222 (ChAdOx1 nCoV-19) in healthy adults. For TCRbeta chain sequencing, PBMC samples were collected from trial participants at day 0 and at day 28 after the second dose. The source was peripheral blood, collected on day 0 of AZD1222 vaccination. The clonotype comes from an adult in good health. The sequence links TRBV7-2 to TRBJ1-5, with the D gene not clear enough to name. The CDR3 protein sequence reads: CASSLAVRDQPQHF. The nucleotides read TGTGCCAGCAGCCTCGCGGTCCGTGATCAGCCCCAGCATTTT.